The rows below give T cell receptor beta chains drawn from one sample of a study of blood T cell repertoires in COVID-19. This table comes from immunoSEQ multiplex PCR, and its TCRdb copy is limited to in-frame clones, with some not included. The table includes roughly 100,000 clones, 80% to 90% detected once. The specimen sequenced was peripheral blood. The receptors originated from a human donor with COVID-19, enrolled during active disease. The donor label of this sample is uncertain. Both conserved end residues are part of each CDR3. The D gene is left open where the match is weak. Clone size is not always given. Where it is, it says once, few, many or a class for expanded clones.

j_call | v_call | clone_size | d_call | cdr3_nt | cdr3_aa
TRBJ2-7 | TRBV5-1 | . | . | TGCGCCAGCAGCTTGGTGGCAGGGGCCTACGAGCAGTACTTC | CASSLVAGAYEQYF
TRBJ2-1 | TRBV3-1/TRBV3-2 | . | TRBD2 | TGTGCCAGCACCCCACTAGCGGGAGGGCCCGGTGAGCAGTTCTTC | CASTPLAGGPGEQFF
TRBJ1-5 | TRBV2 | few | . | TGTGCCAGCAGTTTATCCCACAGGGGCAATCAGCCCCAGCATTTT | CASSLSHRGNQPQHF
TRBJ1-5 | TRBV28 | . | . | TGTGCCAGCAGCTCGACCCGGGTGGGGCGCAATCAGCCCCAGCATTTT | CASSSTRVGRNQPQHF
TRBJ2-3 | TRBV7-3 | . | TRBD1 | TGTGCCAGCAGCTTAAGGACAGGGGGCACGGATACGCAGTATTTT | CASSLRTGGTDTQYF
TRBJ2-7 | TRBV25-1 | . | . | TGTGCCAGCAGTGAAATTGAGGAGGGGAGGGAGCAGTACTTC | CASSEIEEGREQYF
TRBJ2-1 | TRBV4-1 | . | TRBD1 | TGCGCCAGCAGCCAAGATCGAAACAGGGGGCTTTACAATGAGCAGTTCTTC | CASSQDRNRGLYNEQFF
TRBJ2-2 | TRBV4-2 | . | . | TGTGCCAGCAGCCAAGCTCTAGCGAGAGAAGGCACCGGGGAGCTGTTTTTT | CASSQALAREGTGELFF
TRBJ2-1 | TRBV28 | . | . | TGTGCCAGCAGTGTCCTAGGAGCGGATTTCTACAATGAGCAGTTCTTC | CASSVLGADFYNEQFF
TRBJ2-7 | TRBV9 | . | . | TGTGCCAGCAGCGTAGTCCCCACAGGATGGGACGAGCAGTACTTC | CASSVVPTGWDEQYF
TRBJ2-1 | TRBV24-1 | . | TRBD2 | TGTGCCACCAGTGATGTAGCGGGAGTGGCCTACAATGAGCAGTTCTTC | CATSDVAGVAYNEQFF
TRBJ1-2 | TRBV6-5 | . | . | TGTGCCAGCAGTCCACGGGAGGTCTATGGCTACACCTTC | CASSPREVYGYTF
TRBJ2-5 | TRBV18 | . | . | TGTGCCAGCTCACCAAAGAGGGATGAGACCCAGTACTTC | CASSPKRDETQYF
TRBJ1-6 | TRBV6-5 | . | . | TGTGCCAGCAGTTACCTCCAGGATAATTCACCCCTCCACTTT | CASSYLQDNSPLHF